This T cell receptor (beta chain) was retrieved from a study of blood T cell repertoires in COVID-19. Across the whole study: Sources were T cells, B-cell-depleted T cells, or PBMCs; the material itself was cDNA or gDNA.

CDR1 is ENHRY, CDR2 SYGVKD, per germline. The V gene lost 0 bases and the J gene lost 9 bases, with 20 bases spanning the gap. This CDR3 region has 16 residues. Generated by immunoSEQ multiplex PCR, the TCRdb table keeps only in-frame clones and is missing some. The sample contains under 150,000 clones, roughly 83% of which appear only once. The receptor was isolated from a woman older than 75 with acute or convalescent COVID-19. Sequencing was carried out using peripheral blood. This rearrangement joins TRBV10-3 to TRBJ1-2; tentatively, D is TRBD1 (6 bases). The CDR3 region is CAISESPQGTSFSYTF. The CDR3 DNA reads TGTGCCATCAGTGAGTCGCCCCAGGGGACGTCGTTCAGCTACACCTTC.